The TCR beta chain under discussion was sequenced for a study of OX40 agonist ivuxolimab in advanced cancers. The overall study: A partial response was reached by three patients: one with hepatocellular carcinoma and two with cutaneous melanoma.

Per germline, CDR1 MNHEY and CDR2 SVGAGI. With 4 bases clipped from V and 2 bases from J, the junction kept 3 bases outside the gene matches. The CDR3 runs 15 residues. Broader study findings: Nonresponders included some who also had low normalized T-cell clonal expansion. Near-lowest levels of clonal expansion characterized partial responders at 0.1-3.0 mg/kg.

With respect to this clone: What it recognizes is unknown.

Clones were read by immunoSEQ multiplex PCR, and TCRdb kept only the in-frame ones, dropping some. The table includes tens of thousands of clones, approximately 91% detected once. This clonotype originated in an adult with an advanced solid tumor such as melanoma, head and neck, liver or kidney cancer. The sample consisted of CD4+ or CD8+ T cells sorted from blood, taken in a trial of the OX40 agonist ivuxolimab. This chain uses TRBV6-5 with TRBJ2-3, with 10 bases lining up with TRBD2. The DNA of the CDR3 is TGTGCCAGCAGTTTAGCGGGGGGAGTCACAGATACGCAGTATTTT. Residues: CASSLAGGVTDTQYF.